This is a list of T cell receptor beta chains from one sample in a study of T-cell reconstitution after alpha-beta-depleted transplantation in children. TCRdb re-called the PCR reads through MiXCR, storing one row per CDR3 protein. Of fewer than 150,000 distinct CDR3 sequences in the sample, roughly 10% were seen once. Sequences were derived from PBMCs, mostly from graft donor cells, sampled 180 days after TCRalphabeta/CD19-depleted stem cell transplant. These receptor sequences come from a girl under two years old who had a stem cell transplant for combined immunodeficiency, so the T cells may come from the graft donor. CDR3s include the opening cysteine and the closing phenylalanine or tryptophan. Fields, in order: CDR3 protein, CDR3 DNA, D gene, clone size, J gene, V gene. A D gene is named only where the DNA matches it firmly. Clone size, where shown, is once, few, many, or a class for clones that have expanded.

CDR3: CASSYARDRGPQHYNEQFF
DNA: TGTGCCAGCAGTTACGCCCGGGACAGGGGCCCACAGCACTACAATGAGCAGTTCTTC
D: TRBD1
size: -
J: TRBJ2-1
V: TRBV6-2/TRBV6-3

CDR3: CASSLSPGGAETQYF
DNA: TGTGCCAGCAGTTTATCCCCCGGGGGGGCTGAGACCCAGTACTTC
D: TRBD2
size: few
J: TRBJ2-5
V: TRBV27

CDR3: CASSLGARSGELFF
DNA: TGCGCCAGCAGCTTGGGGGCTCGGAGCGGGGAGCTGTTTTTT
D: -
size: few
J: TRBJ2-2
V: TRBV5-1

CDR3: CASSFPPLAGVYNEQFF
DNA: TGTGCCAGCAGTTTCCCTCCACTAGCGGGAGTTTACAATGAGCAGTTCTTC
D: TRBD2
size: -
J: TRBJ2-1
V: TRBV6-5

CDR3: CASSASNEKLFF
DNA: TGCGCCAGCAGCGCCAGTAATGAAAAACTGTTTTTT
D: -
size: -
J: TRBJ1-4
V: TRBV4-1

CDR3: CAISETAYEQYF
DNA: TGTGCCATCAGCGAGACAGCTTACGAGCAGTACTTC
D: -
size: many
J: TRBJ2-7
V: TRBV10-3

CDR3: CASSFNRGAGELFF
DNA: TGCGCCAGCAGCTTCAATAGGGGTGCCGGGGAGCTGTTTTTT
D: -
size: -
J: TRBJ2-2
V: TRBV5-1

CDR3: CATSRGRGTDTQYF
DNA: TGTGCCACCAGCAGAGGGAGGGGGACAGATACGCAGTATTTT
D: -
size: once
J: TRBJ2-3
V: TRBV15

CDR3: CAIRPVPGYGYTF
DNA: TGTGCCATCAGACCAGTCCCAGGATATGGCTACACCTTC
D: -
size: few
J: TRBJ1-2
V: TRBV10-3

CDR3: CASSPRGVYGYTF
DNA: TGTGCCAGCAGCCCCAGGGGGGTCTATGGCTACACCTTC
D: TRBD1
size: few
J: TRBJ1-2
V: TRBV12-3/TRBV12-4

CDR3: CASSLVPTMGMNTEAFF
DNA: TGCGCCAGCAGCTTGGTCCCAACTATGGGTATGAACACTGAAGCTTTCTTT
D: -
size: -
J: TRBJ1-1
V: TRBV5-1

CDR3: CSVESGYGYTF
DNA: TGCAGCGTTGAATCCGGCTATGGCTACACCTTC
D: -
size: many
J: TRBJ1-2
V: TRBV29-1

CDR3: CASSPTGTSDGELFF
DNA: TGTGCCAGCAGCCCCACTGGGACTAGCGACGGGGAGCTGTTTTTT
D: TRBD2
size: few
J: TRBJ2-2
V: TRBV7-9

CDR3: CASLFPDGGNTGELFF
DNA: TGTGCCAGCCTTTTTCCCGACGGGGGGAACACCGGGGAGCTGTTTTTT
D: -
size: -
J: TRBJ2-2
V: TRBV7-2

CDR3: CASSFEKGKQYF
DNA: TGTGCCAGCAGCTTTGAGAAGGGCAAGCAGTACTTC
D: -
size: few
J: TRBJ2-7
V: TRBV7-2

CDR3: CASSLENHYNEQFF
DNA: TGCGCCAGCAGCTTGGAGAACCACTACAATGAGCAGTTCTTC
D: -
size: -
J: TRBJ2-1
V: TRBV5-1

CDR3: CASSARSRQLAEQYF
DNA: TGTGCCAGCAGTGCGCGGAGCCGGCAACTTGCTGAGCAGTACTTC
D: -
size: -
J: TRBJ2-7
V: TRBV2

CDR3: CSVDRGVGELFF
DNA: TGCAGCGTTGACAGGGGAGTCGGGGAGCTGTTTTTT
D: -
size: -
J: TRBJ2-2
V: TRBV29-1

CDR3: CASSLISIYEQYF
DNA: TGTGCCAGCAGCTTGATTTCAATCTACGAGCAGTACTTC
D: -
size: few
J: TRBJ2-7
V: TRBV7-2

CDR3: CATSDLSGRNNEQFF
DNA: TGTGCCACCAGTGATTTGAGCGGGAGGAACAATGAGCAGTTCTTC
D: TRBD2
size: -
J: TRBJ2-1
V: TRBV24-1

CDR3: CASSPGDYGYTF
DNA: TGTGCCAGTAGCCCCGGGGACTATGGCTACACCTTC
D: -
size: few
J: TRBJ1-2
V: TRBV19

CDR3: CASSFRTVGYTF
DNA: TGTGCCAGCAGTTTCCGGACAGTCGGCTACACCTTC
D: -
size: -
J: TRBJ1-2
V: TRBV6-1

CDR3: CASSLSTSEGEGFGQYF
DNA: TGTGCCAGCAGCTTATCAACATCTGAGGGAGAGGGATTTGGGCAGTACTTC
D: -
size: -
J: TRBJ2-7
V: TRBV7-8

CDR3: CASSLVPSGRMDTGELFF
DNA: TGCGCCAGCAGCTTGGTCCCTTCGGGGAGGATGGACACCGGGGAGCTGTTTTTT
D: -
size: many
J: TRBJ2-2
V: TRBV5-1

CDR3: CASSLGWVSSYNEQFF
DNA: TGCGCCAGCAGCTTGGGGTGGGTTAGCTCCTACAATGAGCAGTTCTTC
D: -
size: many
J: TRBJ2-1
V: TRBV5-1

CDR3: CSVAGLTKNIQYF
DNA: TGCAGCGTTGCCGGGTTGACCAAAAACATTCAGTACTTC
D: -
size: -
J: TRBJ2-4
V: TRBV29-1

CDR3: CAISDRVGRSASGANVLTF
DNA: TGTGCCATCAGTGATAGGGTCGGCAGGTCAGCATCTGGGGCCAACGTCCTGACTTTC
D: -
size: -
J: TRBJ2-6
V: TRBV10-3

CDR3: CASSLGYRGGGNTQYF
DNA: TGTGCCAGCAGCTTAGGATACAGGGGCGGCGGAAATACGCAGTATTTT
D: TRBD1
size: -
J: TRBJ2-3
V: TRBV7-2

CDR3: CASSLEAGGQQETQYF
DNA: TGCGCCAGCAGCTTGGAAGCGGGGGGGCAACAAGAGACCCAGTACTTC
D: TRBD2
size: -
J: TRBJ2-5
V: TRBV5-1

CDR3: CASSFRGNQVGANTQYF
DNA: TGCGCCAGCAGCTTTCGGGGAAACCAGGTTGGGGCCAATACGCAGTATTTT
D: -
size: -
J: TRBJ2-3
V: TRBV5-1

CDR3: CASSWRQKLNTYEQYF
DNA: TGTGCCAGCAGCTGGAGACAGAAACTAAATACCTACGAGCAGTACTTC
D: -
size: few
J: TRBJ2-7
V: TRBV7-8

CDR3: CASSWTGGWTGELFF
DNA: TGTGCCAGCAGCTGGACAGGGGGCTGGACCGGGGAGCTGTTTTTT
D: TRBD1
size: many
J: TRBJ2-2
V: TRBV12-3/TRBV12-4

CDR3: CASSSGTGRYNEQFF
DNA: TGTGCCAGCAGCTCCGGGACAGGGCGATACAATGAGCAGTTCTTC
D: TRBD1
size: -
J: TRBJ2-1
V: TRBV5-6

CDR3: CASSEPTGSHYGYTF
DNA: TGTGCCAGCAGTGAACCGACAGGGAGTCATTATGGCTACACCTTC
D: TRBD1
size: few
J: TRBJ1-2
V: TRBV6-1

CDR3: CAISESLLPETQYF
DNA: TGTGCCATCAGTGAGTCTCTCCTTCCAGAGACCCAGTACTTC
D: -
size: medium-sized
J: TRBJ2-5
V: TRBV10-3

CDR3: CASSYSRGPVQETQYF
DNA: TGTGCCAGCAGTTACTCCAGGGGACCTGTCCAAGAGACCCAGTACTTC
D: -
size: -
J: TRBJ2-5
V: TRBV6-2/TRBV6-3

CDR3: CASSLAAGARTYGYTF
DNA: TGCGCCAGCAGCTTGGCCGCAGGTGCTAGGACCTATGGCTACACCTTC
D: -
size: few
J: TRBJ1-2
V: TRBV5-1

CDR3: CASSLRQGNTGELFF
DNA: TGTGCCAGTAGTCTCCGACAGGGTAACACCGGGGAGCTGTTTTTT
D: TRBD1
size: -
J: TRBJ2-2
V: TRBV19

CDR3: CSVEEVDGGDNEQFF
DNA: TGCAGCGTTGAAGAGGTAGACGGTGGGGACAATGAGCAGTTCTTC
D: -
size: -
J: TRBJ2-1
V: TRBV29-1

CDR3: CASSFNPSGRRPYNEQFF
DNA: TGTGCCAGCAGCTTTAACCCCTCGGGGCGGCGTCCCTACAATGAGCAGTTCTTC
D: -
size: few
J: TRBJ2-1
V: TRBV11-2

CDR3: CASSLLSGGTGELFF
DNA: TGTGCCAGCAGCTTGTTGTCAGGGGGCACCGGGGAGCTGTTTTTT
D: TRBD1
size: few
J: TRBJ2-2
V: TRBV5-6

CDR3: CAISESGDITEAFF
DNA: TGTGCCATCAGTGAGTCAGGAGACATCACTGAAGCTTTCTTT
D: -
size: many
J: TRBJ1-1
V: TRBV10-3

CDR3: CASTLAGWDEQYF
DNA: TGTGCCAGCACCCTAGCGGGATGGGACGAGCAGTACTTC
D: TRBD2
size: few
J: TRBJ2-7
V: TRBV6-1

CDR3: CASSLGTRREQYF
DNA: TGTGCCAGCAGCTTGGGGACTAGGCGGGAGCAGTACTTC
D: TRBD2
size: few
J: TRBJ2-7
V: TRBV7-2

CDR3: CASSLAGGTQETQYF
DNA: TGTGCCAGCAGCTTAGCGGGAGGTACTCAAGAGACCCAGTACTTC
D: -
size: -
J: TRBJ2-5
V: TRBV7-2

CDR3: CATSGEGQGGGTDTQYF
DNA: TGTGCCACCAGTGGCGAAGGTCAGGGGGGTGGCACAGATACGCAGTATTTT
D: -
size: -
J: TRBJ2-3
V: TRBV24-1

CDR3: CSAWAPSGVEQYF
DNA: TGCAGCGCGTGGGCCCCCTCGGGGGTCGAGCAGTACTTC
D: -
size: few
J: TRBJ2-7
V: TRBV29-1

CDR3: CSAGTVEKLFF
DNA: TGCAGTGCTGGGACAGTTGAAAAACTGTTTTTT
D: TRBD1
size: many
J: TRBJ1-4
V: TRBV20-1

CDR3: CSAKPPGQRGSEQYF
DNA: TGCAGTGCCAAACCACCGGGACAGAGGGGGTCCGAGCAGTACTTC
D: TRBD1
size: few
J: TRBJ2-7
V: TRBV20-1

CDR3: CSARASTGGGGELFF
DNA: TGCAGTGCTAGAGCCTCGACAGGGGGAGGCGGGGAGCTGTTTTTT
D: TRBD1
size: -
J: TRBJ2-2
V: TRBV20-1

CDR3: CSARTGRRYSPLHF
DNA: TGCAGTGCCCGGACGGGACGGAGGTATTCACCCCTCCACTTT
D: -
size: -
J: TRBJ1-6
V: TRBV20-1

CDR3: CSALKGKNEKLFF
DNA: TGCAGTGCTCTGAAGGGGAAAAATGAAAAACTGTTTTTT
D: -
size: -
J: TRBJ1-4
V: TRBV20-1

CDR3: CASSPRTGTGRETQYF
DNA: TGCGCCAGCAGCCCTCGAACCGGGACAGGGAGAGAGACCCAGTACTTC
D: TRBD1
size: many
J: TRBJ2-5
V: TRBV4-1

CDR3: CASSPDSYEQYF
DNA: TGTGCCAGCAGCCCAGACTCCTACGAGCAGTACTTC
D: -
size: few
J: TRBJ2-7
V: TRBV11-3

CDR3: CASSFPGTGYGYTF
DNA: TGTGCCAGCAGTTTCCCCGGGACAGGGTATGGCTACACCTTC
D: TRBD1
size: -
J: TRBJ1-2
V: TRBV28

CDR3: CAGEEPLSYEQYF
DNA: TGTGCCGGAGAGGAGCCCCTTTCCTACGAGCAGTACTTC
D: -
size: -
J: TRBJ2-7
V: TRBV7-9

CDR3: CSAREGGLRETQYF
DNA: TGCAGTGCTAGAGAGGGGGGGCTGCGGGAGACCCAGTACTTC
D: -
size: -
J: TRBJ2-5
V: TRBV20-1

CDR3: CSADTSGEGTDTQYF
DNA: TGCAGTGCTGATACTAGCGGGGAGGGCACAGATACGCAGTATTTT
D: TRBD2
size: -
J: TRBJ2-3
V: TRBV20-1